The 25 T cell receptor beta chains below come from one sample, sequenced in a study of blood T cells in healthy people across ages. Primed by a sample-barcoded 5' primer and a J-beta primer mix, a second PCR proceeded for roughly 6 to 12 cycles. In TCRdb, the 5' RACE reads were re-called with MiXCR into one record per CDR3 protein. The profile shows roughly 2 million distinct CDR3 sequences, roughly 49% of them singletons. Sequencing used blood. These receptors were obtained from a woman aged 40 to 55 in good health.

The J gene is TRBJ2-2, the V gene TRBV7-2, with D perhaps TRBD1 (6 bases). The length of the CDR3 is 14 residues. V lost 3 bases, J lost 5 bases, and 10 bases lay in between. Per germline, CDR1 SGHTA and CDR2 FQGNSA. The CDR3 sequence is CASSLDSRTGELFF. The CDR3 bases are TGTGCCAGCAGCTTGGACAGCCGGACCGGGGAGCTGTTTTTT.

V usage is TRBV27 and J usage is TRBJ1-5; weak D call: TRBD1 (5 bases). The CDR3 has 17 residues. Germline CDR1 and CDR2: MNHEY and SMNVEV (reference sequence). V shed 4 bases and J shed 2 bases, with 18 bases lying between them. The CDR3 reads CASSSPRVGGGNQPQHF. The CDR3 DNA is TGTGCCAGCAGTTCCCCCCGGGTTGGAGGGGGCAATCAGCCCCAGCATTTT.

The chain joins TRBV28 to TRBJ2-7; possible D gene TRBD1, 6 bases. The CDR3 is made up of 16 amino acids. The germline CDR1 and CDR2 sequences are MDHEN and SYDVKM. The germline V and J ends were trimmed by 1 base and 3 bases, with 16 bases remaining between them. This CDR3 is CASSLLAGATHYEQYF. In nucleotides, the CDR3 is TGTGCCAGCAGTTTATTGGCAGGGGCCACCCACTACGAGCAGTACTTC.

V is TRBV6-2 or TRBV6-3 and J is TRBJ2-2, with D unresolved. The germline V gene has CDR1 MNHEY and CDR2 SVGEGT. V shed 2 bases and J shed 2 bases, with 9 bases lying between them. This CDR3 spans 15 amino acids. CDR3 protein: CASSYRAENTGELFF. The DNA for the CDR3 is TGTGCCAGCAGTTACAGGGCAGAAAACACCGGGGAGCTGTTTTTT.

There are a few counts of this clonotype. The chain uses TRBV7-3 and TRBJ1-2; TRBD1 matches at 10 bases. CDR3 length equals 13 residues. CDR1 is SGHTA and CDR2 is FQGTGA in the germline V gene. V shed 6 bases, J shed 7 bases, and the junction held 5 bases outside the gene matches. DNA of the CDR3: TGTGCCAGCAGTTCCTGGACAGGGGGTGGCTACACCTTC. This translates into CASSSWTGGGYTF.

The gene calls are TRBV27 and TRBJ2-1; possibly TRBD1 or TRBD2 for D (5 bases each). This CDR3 has 14 amino acids. Germline V gene lookup returns CDR1 MNHEY and CDR2 SMNVEV (reference sequence). V shed 5 bases and J shed 6 bases, with 14 bases lying between them. The CDR3: CASSVLGVSNEQFF. Written as DNA, the CDR3 is TGTGCCAGCAGTGTACTGGGGGTAAGCAATGAGCAGTTCTTC.

The J gene is TRBJ2-7, the V gene TRBV6-1; 9 positions match TRBD1. Germline assignment: CDR1 MNHNS and CDR2 SASEGT. The J segment lost 3 bases and the V segment lost 4 bases, leaving 4 bases of the junction unmatched. This CDR3 region has 14 residues. The CDR3 sequence is CASSADRGGYEQYF. DNA for the CDR3: TGTGCCAGCAGTGCGGACAGGGGAGGCTACGAGCAGTACTTC.

The chain joins TRBV5-1 to TRBJ2-5; 7 bases match TRBD2. The trim removed 2 bases at V and 1 base at J, leaving 8 bases unmatched. This CDR3 region has 16 residues. Germline V gene lookup returns CDR1 SGHRS and CDR2 YFSETQ. The CDR3 is CASSLGSWTSQETQYF. The CDR3 DNA reads as TGCGCCAGCAGCTTAGGGTCCTGGACTAGCCAAGAGACCCAGTACTTC.

This clonotype has only a few counts. Here the CDR3 DNA reads TGCAGCGTTGAAGGAGTACAGTCTTATGGCTACACCTTC. Its protein product is CSVEGVQSYGYTF. The rearrangement joins TRBV29-1 to TRBJ1-2; D not certain. The CDR3 has 13 amino acids. Per the germline V gene, CDR1 is SQVTM and CDR2 is ANQGSEA. V dropped 1 base and J dropped 5 bases, with 11 bases sitting between them.

This rearrangement joins TRBV6-1 to TRBJ2-1; tentative D call: TRBD2 (5 bases). The CDR3 length is 16 residues. The V and J ends lost 2 bases and 6 bases respectively, with 17 bases between them. CDR1 and CDR2 (germline): MNHNS, SASEGT. The CDR3 here is CASSEPGNLGSNEQFF. The CDR3 bases are TGTGCCAGCAGTGAACCGGGAAACCTAGGTAGCAATGAGCAGTTCTTC.

V gene TRBV27 combines with J gene TRBJ2-7, with D unresolved. Trimming cost V 1 base and J 5 bases, with 15 bases left between them. This CDR3 contains 15 residues. Germline CDR1 is MNHEY and CDR2 is SMNVEV (reference sequence). CDR3 nucleotides: TGTGCCAGCAGTTTATTCCGGGTGCTGAGCCACGAGCAGTACTTC. Residues: CASSLFRVLSHEQYF.

CDR3 amino acids: CATSKPGLAGNEQFF. The CDR3 bases are TGTGCCACCAGCAAACCGGGACTAGCGGGGAATGAGCAGTTCTTC. This rearrangement joins TRBV15 to TRBJ2-1; 13 bases are shared with TRBD2. The CDR3 spans 15 residues. Germline V CDR1 and CDR2: LNHNV, YYDKDF (reference sequence). The J segment lost 7 bases and the V segment lost 4 bases, leaving 4 bases of the junction unmatched.

The chain links TRBV29-1 to TRBJ2-1; D ambiguous. The CDR3 consists of 13 residues. V lost 1 base and J lost 9, with 13 bases in between. CDR1 is SQVTM and CDR2 is ANQGSEA in the germline V gene. The CDR3 reads CSVEGVTPGEQFF. In DNA, the CDR3 is TGCAGCGTTGAAGGGGTGACCCCGGGTGAGCAGTTCTTC.

This clonotype showed up just a few times. The chain links TRBV20-1 to TRBJ2-5; either TRBD1 or TRBD2 may fit D (5 bases each). There are 14 residues in the CDR3. Trimming left V 5 bases short and J 3 bases short, with 16 bases between. Germline assignment: CDR1 DFQATT and CDR2 SNEGSKA (reference sequence). This CDR3 is CSAQRDAAKETQYF. DNA of the CDR3: TGCAGTGCTCAAAGGGACGCCGCGAAAGAGACCCAGTACTTC.

The sample holds a few counts of this clonotype. V gene TRBV2 combines with J gene TRBJ1-2; D remains ambiguous. Looked up from germline, CDR1 is SNHLY and CDR2 is FYNNEI. Trimming pared 8 bases from V and 2 bases from J, leaving 9 bases between. The CDR3 is made up of 12 amino acids. The chain's CDR3 is CASGLANYGYTF. The CDR3 nucleotides read TGTGCCAGCGGGCTTGCGAACTATGGCTACACCTTC.

V is TRBV21-1 and J is TRBJ2-1. TRBV21-1 is flagged as a pseudogene. The CDR3 totals 11 residues. The CDR3 region has the DNA TGTGCCAGCAACACAGCGAATGAGCAGTTCTTC. Residues: CASNTANEQFF.

This chain connects TRBV29-1 to TRBJ2-1; 7 bases are a match to TRBD1. CDR3 length: 14 amino acids. J gave up 6 bases and V 0 bases, and 5 bases lay outside the gene matches. Per germline, CDR1 SQVTM and CDR2 ANQGSEA. Here the CDR3 reads CSVEDPGTVNEQFF. The DNA of the CDR3 is TGCAGCGTTGAAGATCCCGGGACAGTCAATGAGCAGTTCTTC.

This chain links TRBV4-3 with TRBJ2-3; either TRBD1 or TRBD2 may fit D (5 bases each). The germline CDR1 and CDR2 sequences are LGHNA and YSLEER. The CDR3 sequence is 15 residues long. Trimming shortened V by 4 bases and J by 2 bases, and 13 bases separated the two germline ends. CDR3 nucleotide sequence: TGCGCCAGCAGCCCCGGGGACGGATTCACAGATACGCAGTATTTT. Its protein product is CASSPGDGFTDTQYF.

This clonotype showed up many times. The chain carries TRBV12-5 and TRBJ2-1; the match to TRBD1 covers 9 bases. The CDR3 is 16 amino acids. The V gene end was trimmed by 1 base and the J gene end by 8 bases; junction bases not matched to a gene: 9. CDR1 and CDR2 (germline): LGHNT, FRNRAP. CDR3: CASGLGTGGWNDEQFF. In DNA, the CDR3 is TGTGCTAGTGGTTTGGGAACAGGGGGCTGGAACGATGAGCAGTTCTTC.

The V gene is TRBV28, the J gene TRBJ2-5, with TRBD2 matching over 7 bases. Germline V gene sequence: CDR1 MDHEN, CDR2 SYDVKM. The CDR3 length is 16 residues. V lost 4 bases to trimming and J lost 4 bases; unmatched junction nucleotides: 12. CDR3 residues: CASSYPGRGNRETQYF. In DNA form, the CDR3 reads TGTGCCAGCAGTTACCCAGGGAGGGGAAACCGAGAGACCCAGTACTTC.

The table lists this clonotype with a count of one. The chain combines TRBV20-1 with TRBJ1-2; D unresolved. Trimming left V 7 bases short and J 0 bases short, with 15 bases between. CDR3 length: 14 residues. Germline V CDR1 and CDR2: DFQATT, SNEGSKA (reference sequence). CDR3 amino acids: CSDSNRLPNYGYTF. In nucleotides, the CDR3 is TGCAGTGATAGCAACCGACTTCCTAACTATGGCTACACCTTC.

This clonotype was seen just once. The V call is TRBV6-1, the J call TRBJ1-2; TRBD1 agrees at 7 bases. In germline, CDR1 is MNHNS, CDR2 SASEGT. Losses at the gene ends were 5 bases for V and 2 bases for J; bases not matched to a gene: 8. The CDR3 consists of 15 residues. Written as DNA, the CDR3 is TGTGCCAGCAGTATTCAAGACAGGGTCAACTATGGCTACACCTTC. Amino acids: CASSIQDRVNYGYTF.

This clonotype was found a few times. J is TRBJ1-2 and V is TRBV7-2; D unresolved. This CDR3 has 15 residues. V was pared by 3 bases and J by 4 bases, with 15 bases between. Germline CDR1 is SGHTA and CDR2 is FQGNSA. CDR3 residues: CASSFPGPLPYGYTF. The DNA of the CDR3 is TGTGCCAGCAGCTTCCCCGGACCTCTCCCCTATGGCTACACCTTC.

V usage is TRBV19 and J usage is TRBJ2-7; D not certain. Per the germline V gene, CDR1 is LNHDA and CDR2 is SQIVND (reference sequence). The V and J ends lost 7 bases and 7 bases respectively, with 14 bases between them. CDR3 length: 12 residues. The CDR3 reads CASTTPGYEQYF. The CDR3 DNA reads as TGTGCCAGTACCACCCCCGGGTATGAGCAGTACTTC.

In its sample, this clonotype was seen a few times. This chain connects TRBV28 to TRBJ2-1; tentative D call: TRBD2 (7 bases). V was shortened by 10 bases and J by 5 bases, with 18 bases between the two germline ends. This CDR3 is built from 14 residues. Per germline, CDR1 MDHEN and CDR2 SYDVKM. The CDR3 is CATEVGGPNNEQFF. The CDR3 region has the DNA TGTGCCACCGAGGTGGGGGGGCCGAACAATGAGCAGTTCTTC.